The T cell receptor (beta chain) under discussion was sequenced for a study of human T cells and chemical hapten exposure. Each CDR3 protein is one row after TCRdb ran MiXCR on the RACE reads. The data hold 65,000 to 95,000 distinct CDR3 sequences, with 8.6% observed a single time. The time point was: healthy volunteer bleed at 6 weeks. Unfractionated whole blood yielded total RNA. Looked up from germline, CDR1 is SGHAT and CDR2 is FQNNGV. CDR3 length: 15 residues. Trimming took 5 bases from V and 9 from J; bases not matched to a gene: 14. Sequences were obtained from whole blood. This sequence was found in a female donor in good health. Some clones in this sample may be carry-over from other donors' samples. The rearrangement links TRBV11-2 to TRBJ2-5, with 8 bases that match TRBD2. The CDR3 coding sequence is TGTGCCAGCAGCCATGGGCCTAGCGGGCGGTGGGCCCAGTACTTC. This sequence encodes CASSHGPSGRWAQYF.